These 28 T cell receptor beta chains were sequenced from one sample in a study of tumor-infiltrating lymphocytes in primary liver carcinoma. Extraction of RNA together with DNA used about 17-30 mg of unsorted bulk tissue. Reverse transcription of approximately 0.55 ug total RNA with a constant-region primer produced TCR beta cDNA. Each TCR beta library was derived from three nested multiplex PCR rounds that employed slightly modified ARM-PCR. TRBV1-TRBV30 forward primers paired with a C-beta reverse primer were used in the first two PCR rounds, which ran roughly 9 cycles each. TCRdb reanalysed the multiplex PCR reads using MiXCR and keeps one entry per CDR3 protein. This table has approximately 120,000 distinct CDR3 sequences, 64% appearing once. What was sequenced was liver tumor tissue from sampling region 3. Subset denoted: tumor region T3, left-lateral pole. Every receptor here comes from a woman aged 55 to 70 with primary liver carcinoma and hepatitis B virus infection.

J is TRBJ2-3 and V is TRBV11-2; 8 nucleotides agree with TRBD2. There are 18 residues in the CDR3. The V segment lost 5 bases and the J segment 8 bases; nucleotides outside the gene matches: 21. CDR1 SGHAT and CDR2 FQNNGV come from the germline V gene. The CDR3 here is CASSPRAANGRVGGTQYF. The CDR3 nucleotides read TGTGCCAGCAGCCCTCGGGCGGCTAACGGGAGGGTCGGGGGTACGCAGTATTTT.

The chain has TRBV24-1 and TRBJ2-1; 7 nucleotides agree with TRBD1. Germline V gives CDR1 KGHDR, CDR2 SFDVKD. The CDR3 totals 16 residues. V lost 3 bases and J lost 5; bases outside the gene matches: 9. In DNA, the CDR3 is TGTGCCACCAGTGATACCAGACAGGGAGAGAACAATGAGCAGTTCTTC. Its protein is CATSDTRQGENNEQFF.

The table lists this clonotype with many counts. The CDR3 region is CASSLDAVPGYEQFF. The CDR3 region has the DNA TGCGCCAGCAGCTTGGATGCCGTCCCCGGTTATGAGCAGTTCTTC. The chain carries TRBV5-1 and TRBJ2-1; D uncertain. V lost 0 bases and J lost 8, with 15 bases in between. Germline loops: CDR1 SGHRS, CDR2 YFSETQ. The CDR3 has 15 amino acids.

This clonotype was observed many times. This chain connects TRBV6-2 or TRBV6-3 to TRBJ1-1; D not resolved. The CDR3 length is 15 residues. The germline V and J ends were trimmed by 4 bases and 11 bases, with 23 bases remaining between them. CDR1 MNHEY and CDR2 SVGEGT come from the germline V gene. The CDR3 DNA reads TGTGCCAGCAGTTGTCGAGGATTCGAGGCATGCTGGGCTTTCTTT. Its translation is CASSCRGFEACWAFF.

Notes on this clonotype: This may be a read error, as it is one base from a much larger clone. The V gene is TRBV12-3 or TRBV12-4, the J gene TRBJ2-1; 13 bases align to TRBD2. This CDR3 comprises 16 residues. Trimming removed 7 bases from V and 7 bases from J; junction bases left unmatched: 10. The CDR3 is CASNATSGRRSNEQFF. For the CDR3, the DNA is TGTGCCAGCAATGCGACTAGCGGGAGGCGTTCAAATGAGCAGTTCTTC.

This clonotype was found once. V usage is TRBV7-8 and J usage is TRBJ1-1; D call uncertain. CDR1 SGHVS and CDR2 FQNEAQ come from the germline V gene. This CDR3 has 13 residues. V lost 7 bases to trimming and J lost 6 bases, with 15 bases between them. CDR3 coding DNA: TGTGCCAGCAACATCATCTTGTGCGCTGAAGCTTTCTTT. It is translated as CASNIILCAEAFF.

Worth noting for this clonotype: A much larger clone is a single base away; this may be a read error. This rearrangement joins TRBV6-1 to TRBJ1-1, with no clear D. This CDR3 has 11 amino acids. Germline CDR1 is MNHNS and CDR2 is SASEGT. Trimming took 10 bases from V and 2 from J, leaving 8 bases between them. The CDR3 DNA reads TGTGCCAACGAGGGTAACACTGAAGCTTTCTTT. Its protein is CANEGNTEAFF.

This clonotype was found many times. CDR3 in amino acids: CASTPGLHYGYTF. The DNA for the CDR3 is TGTGCCAGCACCCCCGGGTTGCACTATGGCTACACCTTC. This chain links TRBV7-9 with TRBJ1-2; D uncertain. Germline-derived CDR1 and CDR2 are SEHNR and FQNEAQ (reference sequence). This CDR3 has 13 amino acids. V was shortened by 7 bases and J by 3 bases, with 12 bases between the two germline ends.

This sequence joins TRBV20-1 and TRBJ2-3; possibly TRBD1 for D (6 bases). This CDR3 spans 16 amino acids. Per the germline V gene, CDR1 is DFQATT and CDR2 is SNEGSKA (reference sequence). The ends were cut back, 0 bases at V and 3 bases at J, with 16 bases in the middle. CDR3 loop: CSARDIQGGETDTQYF. CDR3 nucleotides: TGCAGTGCTAGAGATATACAGGGTGGGGAAACAGATACGCAGTATTTT.

Comments on this clonotype: At one end, the junction sequence differs from germline, possibly due to a read error. The CDR3 is CAWSATRRDTQYF. CDR3 in DNA: TGCGCCTGGAGTGCAACTAGAAGGGATACGCAGTATTTT. V is TRBV30 and J is TRBJ2-3, with D perhaps matching TRBD2 (5 bases). The length of the CDR3 is 13 residues. Looked up from germline, CDR1 is GTSNPN and CDR2 is SVGIG (reference sequence).

On this clonotype itself: A clone one base away is much larger, so this may be a read error. The chain uses TRBV7-9 and TRBJ2-2; maybe TRBD2 (6 bases). The CDR3 contains 14 residues. Germline values: CDR1 SEHNR, CDR2 FQNEAQ (reference sequence). The CDR3 nucleotides read TGTGCCAGCAGCCCCGCCCGGGTATCCGGGGGGCTGTTTTTT. Its protein is CASSPARVSGGLFF. Together with reference TRBV7-9 and TRBJ2-2, the CDR3 gives the full variable domain: DTGVSQNPRHKITKRGQNVTFRCDPISEHNRLYWYRQTLGQGPEFLTYFQNEAQLEKSRLLSDRFSAERPKGSFSTLEIQRTEQGDSAMYLCASSPARVSGGLFFGEGSRLTVL.

As to this clonotype: A read error may be the cause here, since a much bigger clone is one base away. The J gene is TRBJ2-7, the V gene TRBV12-3 or TRBV12-4; TRBD2 agrees at 9 bases. This CDR3 has 16 amino acids. The CDR3 region is CANSLVGFLAGYEQYF. In DNA, the CDR3 is TGTGCCAACAGTTTAGTCGGTTTCCTAGCGGGATACGAGCAGTACTTC.

The genes are TRBV29-1 and TRBJ2-1, with 7 bases that match TRBD2. V lost 1 base, J lost 2 bases, and 8 bases stayed unmatched. This CDR3 has 16 amino acids. CDR1 and CDR2 (germline): SQVTM, ANQGSEA. The CDR3 is CSVEGGSGKAYNEQFF. CDR3 nucleotides: TGCAGCGTTGAAGGAGGGAGCGGGAAGGCCTACAATGAGCAGTTCTTC.

Note on this clonotype: One base away lies a much larger clone, so this may be a sequencing read error. This CDR3 reads CASPPGREGEQYF. CDR3 sequence (DNA): TGTGCCAGCCCCCCCGGGAGAGAGGGGGAGCAGTACTTC. The chain uses TRBV6-1 and TRBJ2-7; tentative D call: TRBD2 (6 bases). The CDR3 runs to 13 residues. Germline lookup yields CDR1 MNHNS and CDR2 SASEGT. Trimming left V 8 bases short and J 7 bases short, with 18 bases between.

As for this clonotype: No conserved phenylalanine or tryptophan is present at the end of the CDR3, so a read error is the likely explanation. The rearrangement joins TRBV11-2 to TRBJ2-3; D remains ambiguous. Germline CDR1 SGHAT, CDR2 FQNNGV. The length of the CDR3 is 17 residues. DNA for the CDR3: TGTGTCAGCAGCATAGGGTCTGTGACTGTTAGCACAGATACGCAGTATTCT. Encoded protein: CVSSIGSVTVSTDTQYS.

This clonotype was found once. The junction differs from germline at one of its ends, possibly a read error. The V gene is TRBV11-1, the J gene TRBJ2-2, with 7 bases identical to TRBD2. This CDR3 is 20 amino acids long. In germline, CDR1 is SGHAT, CDR2 FQDESV (reference sequence). The CDR3: CTSRPTPRASGSTNTGELFF. The CDR3 DNA is TGTACCAGCAGGCCAACCCCCAGGGCTAGCGGCAGTACAAACACCGGGGAGCTGTTTTTT.

The chain uses TRBV7-9 and TRBJ1-3, with D maybe TRBD1 (5 bases). Trimming left V 3 bases short and J 0 bases short, with 12 bases between. Germline CDR1 reads SEHNR; CDR2 reads FQNEAQ (reference sequence). This CDR3 has 16 residues. The CDR3 DNA reads TGTGCCAGCAGCTTGGGGGTCGGAAACTCTGGAAACACCATATATTTT. It codes for CASSLGVGNSGNTIYF.

The chain links TRBV11-2 to TRBJ1-2; 7 bases are shared with TRBD1. V was pared by 0 bases and J by 10 bases, with 5 bases of the junction left unmatched. CDR3 length equals 13 residues. The germline CDR1 and CDR2 sequences are SGHAT and FQNNGV. The CDR3 loop is CASSLDHGTAYTF. CDR3 DNA: TGTGCCAGCAGCTTAGATCACGGGACAGCCTACACCTTC.

DNA for the CDR3: TGCAGTGCTCATACGGGGGGGTCGTATCAGCCCCAGCATTTT. Its protein is CSAHTGGSYQPQHF. This chain joins TRBV20-1 and TRBJ1-5, with D perhaps TRBD1 (5 bases). The V gene's germline CDR1 is DFQATT and CDR2 SNEGSKA (reference sequence). The CDR3 is 14 residues long. V was cut by 5 bases and J by 5 bases, with 16 bases left in between.

J is TRBJ2-2 and V is TRBV11-2; 7 bases are shared with TRBD2. The V and J ends lost 7 bases and 7 bases, in that order; junction bases with no gene match: 9. CDR1 and CDR2 (germline): SGHAT, FQNNGV. The length of the CDR3 is 14 residues. The CDR3: CASKSRAGSGELFF. The CDR3 DNA reads TGTGCCAGCAAGTCTAGAGCGGGGAGCGGGGAGCTGTTTTTT.

This clonotype was found once. A much larger clonotype is one base distant, so this may be a read error. This rearrangement joins TRBV29-1 to TRBJ2-1, with TRBD2 matching 11 bases. From germline, CDR1 is SQVTM and CDR2 ANQGSEA. V was pared by 7 bases and J by 9 bases, with 14 bases of the junction left unmatched. The CDR3 runs to 15 residues. CDR3 in amino acids: CSASGISGRGCEQFF. The CDR3 DNA reads as TGCAGCGCCAGCGGGATTAGCGGGAGGGGGTGTGAGCAGTTCTTC.

This clonotype was detected only a few times. Since a much larger clone is just one base distant, this may be a read error. The chain couples TRBV6-5 to TRBJ1-2; no clear D. Germline-derived CDR1 and CDR2 are MNHEY and SVGAGI. This CDR3 has 16 amino acids. The CDR3 is CASSYSVQLINYDYTF. CDR3 nucleotides: TGTGCCAGCAGTTACTCCGTCCAGCTCATAAACTATGACTACACCTTC.

The J gene is TRBJ2-3, the V gene TRBV18; TRBD2 matches 7 bases. From germline, CDR1 is KGHSH and CDR2 LQKENI. Trimming cost V 3 bases and J 4 bases; bases outside gene matches: 4. The CDR3 length is 14 residues. CDR3 protein: CASSPTSSSDTQYF. The CDR3 coding sequence is TGTGCCAGCTCACCGACTAGCAGTTCAGATACGCAGTATTTT.

About this clonotype itself: A much larger clonotype is one base distant, so this may be a read error. The V gene is TRBV7-9, the J gene TRBJ1-2; D remains unclear. Germline CDR1 reads SEHNR; CDR2 reads FQNEAQ (reference sequence). CDR3 length: 16 amino acids. DNA of the CDR3: TGTGCCAGCAGCTTAGACCCGGGAGAGGTTAACGATGGCTACACCTTC. Its translation: CASSLDPGEVNDGYTF.

Concerning this clonotype: One junction end does not reproduce the germline sequence, and a read error may be involved. The V and J genes are TRBV29-1 and TRBJ2-1, with D possibly matching TRBD1 (6 bases). The length of the CDR3 is 12 residues. Germline V CDR1 and CDR2: SQVTM, ANQGSEA. The CDR3 DNA reads as TGCATCGTCCGGGACATGGTCAATGAGCTGTTCTTC. Residues: CIVRDMVNELFF.

To note about this clonotype: Germline is not matched at one junction end, which may reflect a read error. The chain recombines TRBV30 with TRBJ2-3; 7 bases fit TRBD1. Per the germline V gene, CDR1 is GTSNPN and CDR2 is SVGIG (reference sequence). The CDR3 totals 14 residues. As DNA, the CDR3 is TGTGCCTGGAGTGTCCAAGGGGGCACAGATATGCAGTATTTT. Translated, it gives CAWSVQGGTDMQYF. The whole variable domain, filled in from reference TRBV30 and TRBJ2-3, reads SQTIHQWPATLVQPVGSPLSLECTVEGTSNPNLYWYRQAAGRGLQLLFYSVGIGQISSEVPQNLSASRPQDRQFILSSKKLLLSDSGFYLCAWSVQGGTDMQYFGPGTRLTVL.

CDR3 in DNA: TGCGCCAGCAGCTTGCTCCCCAGTACTAGCGGGAGGCCCAATGAGCAGTTCTTC. This encodes CASSLLPSTSGRPNEQFF. This sequence joins TRBV5-1 and TRBJ2-1; 12 bases map to TRBD2. From germline, CDR1 is SGHRS and CDR2 YFSETQ. J was trimmed by 6 bases and V by 1 base; bases with no gene match: 11. CDR3 length equals 18 residues.

Concerning this clonotype: The junction and the germline gene differ at one end; a read error may be behind it. The chain carries TRBV20-1 and TRBJ2-7, with a possible D match to TRBD1 (6 bases). Germline V CDR1 and CDR2: DFQATT, SNEGSKA (reference sequence). The CDR3 extends over 14 amino acids. Here the CDR3 DNA reads TGCAGTGCTAGAAACAGGGATATATCCTACGATCAGTACTTC. This sequence encodes CSARNRDISYDQYF.